This TCR beta chain was found in a study of T cells in Graves' hyperthyroidism and ophthalmopathy. Whole-study results and caveats: Ophthalmopathy was distinguished from stable hyperthyroidism by 13 V-J signatures. Blood samples included most of the expanded thyroid clonotypes exceeding 0.001.

Stability of Graves' hyperthyroidism was defined as absent ophthalmopathy progression within 18 months. Subjects aged 18 to 65 presented with newly diagnosed hyperthyroidism of less than 2 months' duration. Amplified TCR beta CDR3 regions came from RNA transcripts. First-round RT-PCR with HTBI primers amplified the TCR CDR3 region. TCRdb redid the calling of the multiplex PCR reads with MiXCR, one entry per CDR3 protein. The sample lists just under 750,000 distinct CDR3 sequences; under 45% were seen once. This clonotype showed up many times. What it binds is not known. The sequence was collected from a woman between 40 and 50 years old with Graves' hyperthyroidism. The sample consisted of blood.

This CDR3 is CASSQGRQLYEQYF. CDR3 in DNA: TGCGCCAGCAGCCAAGGGAGACAGCTCTACGAGCAGTACTTC. The chain joins TRBV4-3 to TRBJ2-7, with a weak D call TRBD1 (5 bases). This CDR3 spans 14 amino acids. The V gene lost 1 base and the J gene lost 3 bases, with 10 bases spanning the gap. The germline CDR1 and CDR2 sequences are LGHNA and YSLEER.